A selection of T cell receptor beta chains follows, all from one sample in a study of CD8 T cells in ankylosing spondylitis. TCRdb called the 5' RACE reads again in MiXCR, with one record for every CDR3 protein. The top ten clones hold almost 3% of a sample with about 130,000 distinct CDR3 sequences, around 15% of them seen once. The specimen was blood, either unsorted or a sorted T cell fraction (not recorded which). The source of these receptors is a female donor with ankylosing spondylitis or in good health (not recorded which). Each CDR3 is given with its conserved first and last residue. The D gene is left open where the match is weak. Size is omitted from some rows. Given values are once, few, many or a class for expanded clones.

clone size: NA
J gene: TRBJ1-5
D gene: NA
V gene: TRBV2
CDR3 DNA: TGTGCCAGCAGTCCAGTGGCAGGGCAGGGACAGCCCCAGCATTTT
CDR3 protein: CASSPVAGQGQPQHF

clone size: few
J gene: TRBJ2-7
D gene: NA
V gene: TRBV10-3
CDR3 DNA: TGTGCCATCAGTGAATCGACAGCGCAATACGAGCAGTACTTC
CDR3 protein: CAISESTAQYEQYF

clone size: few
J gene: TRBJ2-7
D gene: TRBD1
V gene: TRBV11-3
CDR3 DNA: TGTGCCAGCAGCTCGACGGGACAGGGAGTCAACGAGCAGTACTTC
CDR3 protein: CASSSTGQGVNEQYF

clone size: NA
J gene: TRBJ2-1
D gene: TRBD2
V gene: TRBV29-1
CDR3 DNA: TGCAGCGTTGAATCATATCTAGCGGGGGGGTACAATGAGCAGTTCTTC
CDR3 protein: CSVESYLAGGYNEQFF

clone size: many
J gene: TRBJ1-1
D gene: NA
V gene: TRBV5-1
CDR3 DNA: TGCGCCAGCAGCTTGGGCGGGCTGGGGACTGAAGCTTTCTTT
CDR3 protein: CASSLGGLGTEAFF

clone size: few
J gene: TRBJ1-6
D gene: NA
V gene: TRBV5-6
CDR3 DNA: TGTGCCAGCACCGGACCGGGACCGTCTATTTCACCCCTCCACTTT
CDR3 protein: CASTGPGPSISPLHF

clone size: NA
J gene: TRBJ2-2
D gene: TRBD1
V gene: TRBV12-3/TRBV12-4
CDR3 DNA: TGTGCCAGCAGCTACCGGGACAGGGACCTGAACACCGGGGAGCTGTTTTTT
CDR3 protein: CASSYRDRDLNTGELFF

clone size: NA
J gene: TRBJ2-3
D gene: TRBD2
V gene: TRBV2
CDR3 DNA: TGTGCCAGCAGCGCGACGACTAGCGGGGCCGACACAGATACGCAGTATTTT
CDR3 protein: CASSATTSGADTDTQYF

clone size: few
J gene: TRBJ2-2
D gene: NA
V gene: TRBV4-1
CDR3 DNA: TGCGCCAGCAGCCAAGGCTTCGGCGGGGAGCTGTTTTTT
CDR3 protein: CASSQGFGGELFF

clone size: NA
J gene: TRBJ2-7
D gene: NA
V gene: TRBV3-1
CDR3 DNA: TGTGCCAGCAGCCAAAGAACAGGGTCCGTTCCCGAGCAGTACTTC
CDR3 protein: CASSQRTGSVPEQYF

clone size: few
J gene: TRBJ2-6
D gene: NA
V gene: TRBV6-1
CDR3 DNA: TGTGCCAGCAGTACCAATGGACGGAGCTCTGGGGCCAACGTCCTGACTTTC
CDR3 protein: CASSTNGRSSGANVLTF

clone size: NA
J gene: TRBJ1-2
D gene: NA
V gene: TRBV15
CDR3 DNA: TGTGCCACCAGCTGGGGTTCAAGGTTCGCTGGCTACACCTTC
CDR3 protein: CATSWGSRFAGYTF

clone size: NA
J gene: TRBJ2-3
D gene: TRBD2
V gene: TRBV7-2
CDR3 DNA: TGTGCCAGCAGCTTTAAGACGGCGGGGGGGACAGATACGCAGTATTTT
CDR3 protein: CASSFKTAGGTDTQYF

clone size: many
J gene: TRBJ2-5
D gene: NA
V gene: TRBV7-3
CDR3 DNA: TGTGCCAGCAGCTTAGTTCGAGAGACCCAGTACTTC
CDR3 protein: CASSLVRETQYF

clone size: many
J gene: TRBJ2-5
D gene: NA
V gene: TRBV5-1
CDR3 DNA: TGCGCCAGCAGCTTGGCGGGTAGGGAGACCCAGTACTTC
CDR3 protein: CASSLAGRETQYF

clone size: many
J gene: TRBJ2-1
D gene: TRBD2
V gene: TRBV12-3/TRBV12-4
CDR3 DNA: TGTGCCAGCAAACCGGGACTAGCGGGAAAGAATGAGCAGTTCTTC
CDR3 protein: CASKPGLAGKNEQFF

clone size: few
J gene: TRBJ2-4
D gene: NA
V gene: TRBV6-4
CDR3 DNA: TGTGCCAGCAGTGACTCGAAACTAGCCAAAAACATTCAGTACTTC
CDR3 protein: CASSDSKLAKNIQYF

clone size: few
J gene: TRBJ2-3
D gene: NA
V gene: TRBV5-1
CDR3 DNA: TGCGCCAGCAGCTTGGGCTGGCGAGGCGCGGGAGAGGGGGCAGATACGCAGTATTTT
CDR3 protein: CASSLGWRGAGEGADTQYF

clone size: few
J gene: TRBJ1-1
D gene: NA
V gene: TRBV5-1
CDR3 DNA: TGCGCCAGCAGCTTGGCGCAGGTTATGAACACTGAAGCTTTCTTT
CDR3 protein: CASSLAQVMNTEAFF

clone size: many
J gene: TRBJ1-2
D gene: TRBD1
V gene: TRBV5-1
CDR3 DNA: TGCGCCAGCAGCGAAGGGACAGGGTTTGCTGGCTACACCTTC
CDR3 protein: CASSEGTGFAGYTF

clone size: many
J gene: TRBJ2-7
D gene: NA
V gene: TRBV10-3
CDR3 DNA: TGTGCCATCAGTGCTGACGGGGGTGGGCAGTACTTC
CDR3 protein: CAISADGGGQYF

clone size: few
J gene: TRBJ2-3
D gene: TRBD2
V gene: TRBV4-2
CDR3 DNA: TGTGCCAGCAGCCAGGGGGGACTAGACCTCACAGATACGCAGTATTTT
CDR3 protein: CASSQGGLDLTDTQYF

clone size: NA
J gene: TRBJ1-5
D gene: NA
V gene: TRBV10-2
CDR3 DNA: TGCGCCAGCGGCTCTACCAATCAGCCCCAGCATTTT
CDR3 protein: CASGSTNQPQHF

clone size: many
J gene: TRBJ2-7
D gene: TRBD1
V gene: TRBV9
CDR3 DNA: TGTGCCAGCAGCGTAGACACAGGGGGTACCTACGAGCAGTACTTC
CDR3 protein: CASSVDTGGTYEQYF

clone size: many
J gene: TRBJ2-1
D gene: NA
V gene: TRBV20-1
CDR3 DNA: TGCAGTGCTAGACCCGCGGCAGTGGGCTTCAGTAGGAATGAGCAGTTCTTC
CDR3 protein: CSARPAAVGFSRNEQFF

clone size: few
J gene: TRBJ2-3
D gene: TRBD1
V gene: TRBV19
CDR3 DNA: TGTGCCAGTTCCGACAGGGGCCCAGATACGCAGTATTTT
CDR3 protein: CASSDRGPDTQYF

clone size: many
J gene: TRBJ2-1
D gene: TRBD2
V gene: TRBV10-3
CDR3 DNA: TGTGCCATCAGAGCGCTAGCGGGTCTGAGTGAGCAGTTCTTC
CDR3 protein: CAIRALAGLSEQFF

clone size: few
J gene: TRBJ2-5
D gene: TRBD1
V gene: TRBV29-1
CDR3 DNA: TGCAGCGTTTACACAGGGGGCTCAGAGACCCAGTACTTC
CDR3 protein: CSVYTGGSETQYF

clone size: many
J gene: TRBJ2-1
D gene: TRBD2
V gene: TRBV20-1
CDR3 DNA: TGCAGTGCTAGCGGACTAGCGGGAGGGGACAATGAGCAGTTCTTC
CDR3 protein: CSASGLAGGDNEQFF

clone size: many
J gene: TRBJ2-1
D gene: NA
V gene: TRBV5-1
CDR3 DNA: TGCGCCAGCAGCTTTCAGGCCAGGGACAATGAGCAGTTCTTC
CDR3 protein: CASSFQARDNEQFF

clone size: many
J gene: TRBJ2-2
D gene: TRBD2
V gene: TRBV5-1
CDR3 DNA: TGCGCCAGCAGCTTGCGACTAGCGACCACCGGGGAGCTGTTTTTT
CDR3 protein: CASSLRLATTGELFF

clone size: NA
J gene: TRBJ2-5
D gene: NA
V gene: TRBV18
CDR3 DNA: TGTGCCAGCTCACCAAATTATGGGGAGACCCAGTACTTC
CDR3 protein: CASSPNYGETQYF

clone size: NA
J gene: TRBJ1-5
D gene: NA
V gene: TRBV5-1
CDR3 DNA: TGCGCCAGCAGCTTGGCCCCGGGCGAGGTTCAGCCCCAGCATTTT
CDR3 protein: CASSLAPGEVQPQHF

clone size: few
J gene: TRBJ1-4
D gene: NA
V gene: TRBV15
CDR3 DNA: TGTGCCACCAGCCAGGGGACCTTTAATGAAAAACTGTTTTTT
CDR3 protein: CATSQGTFNEKLFF

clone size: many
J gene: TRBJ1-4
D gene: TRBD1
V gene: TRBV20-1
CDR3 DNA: TGCAGTGCGAGACAGGGGAGAGAAAAACTGTTTTTT
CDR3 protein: CSARQGREKLFF

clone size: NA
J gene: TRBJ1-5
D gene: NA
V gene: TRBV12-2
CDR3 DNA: TGTGCAAGTCGCTTACAGGGGTCCCCCTGTGTGAGCAATCAGCCCCAGCATTTT
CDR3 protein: CASRLQGSPCVSNQPQHF

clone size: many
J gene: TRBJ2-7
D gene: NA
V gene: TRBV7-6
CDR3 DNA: TGTGCCAGCAGCTTATCCGGGAGTGCATACGAGCAGTACTTC
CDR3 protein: CASSLSGSAYEQYF

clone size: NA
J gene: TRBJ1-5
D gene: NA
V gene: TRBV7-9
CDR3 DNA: TGTGCCAGCAGCGCCGCGGATCTTAGGAGTCAGCCCCAGCATTTT
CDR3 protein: CASSAADLRSQPQHF

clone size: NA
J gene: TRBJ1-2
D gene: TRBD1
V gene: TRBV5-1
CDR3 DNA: TGCGCCAGCAGCTTATCCGACAGGGGGCTTTTTGGCTACACCTTC
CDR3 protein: CASSLSDRGLFGYTF

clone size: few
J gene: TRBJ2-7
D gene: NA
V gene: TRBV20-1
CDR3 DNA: TGCAGTGCTAGAGATATCTACGAGCAGTACTTC
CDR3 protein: CSARDIYEQYF

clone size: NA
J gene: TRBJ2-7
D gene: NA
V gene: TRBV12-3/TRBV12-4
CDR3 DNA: TGTGCCAGCAGTTACAGGGAGACTGGCTCCTACGAGCAGTACTTC
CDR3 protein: CASSYRETGSYEQYF